The clone carrying this T cell receptor beta chain was counted a few times. These data come from a study of T cells after yellow fever vaccination. As TCR cDNA was made by 5'RACE template switching, a universal primer site and UMIs were added. One entry per CDR3 protein, called by TCRdb with MiXCR from the 5' RACE reads. The sample has more than 65,000 distinct CDR3 sequences; more than 10% are singletons. The CDR3 consists of 13 residues. Trimming took 8 bases from V and 5 from J, leaving 10 bases between them. The germline CDR1 and CDR2 sequences are MNHNS and SASEGT. Overall study findings and caveats: A small proportion of clonotypes was detected in both the CD4 and CD8 compartments. Weaker, the secondary response peaked sooner, at day 5 versus 15.

This TCR derives from a man in his late teens or twenties who received the YFV17D yellow fever vaccine. The genes are TRBV6-1 and TRBJ1-6; D is unresolved. The source material was CD8+ T cells not binding an NS4B(214-222) dextramer, sorted from PBMCs, sampled more than 20 days after the first yellow fever vaccination. CDR3 coding DNA: TGTGCCAGCTACGGGCGTAATAATTCACCCCTCCACTTT. Translating gives CASYGRNNSPLHF.